This record concerns one T cell receptor (beta chain) sequence. Time point of the sample: newly diagnosed GD, antithyroid drugs for less than 3 months. PBMC-extracted RNA yielded the TCR library. This sample stems from a study of regulatory T cells in long-lasting Graves disease. Between the trimmed V and J ends, which lost 2 bases and 15 bases, there was a span of 17 bases. Germline CDR1 and CDR2: MNHEY and SVGEGT. This CDR3 has 13 amino acids. Building of the TCR beta libraries involved iRepertoire HTBI primers and Arm-PCR of CDR3 regions. Each CDR3 protein is one row after TCRdb ran MiXCR on the multiplex PCR reads. The table records about 530,000 distinct CDR3 sequences, around 15% of them present only once. These data also featured in a second study, about T cells in Graves' hyperthyroidism and ophthalmopathy. From that second work: Every diagnosis used clinical symptoms, serum thyroxine and TRAb, thyroid ultrasound and orbital computed tomography.

The material was peripheral blood mononuclear cells (PBMCs), obtained at new diagnosis, from a patient treated with antithyroid drugs. The receptor was isolated from a woman aged 35-65 years with Graves disease. The rearrangement links TRBV6-2 or TRBV6-3 to TRBJ2-1, with D possibly TRBD2 on 6 matching bases. CDR3 sequence (DNA): TGTGCCAGCAGTTACCAATACCAGGAGGAGGGGTTCTTC. This translates into CASSYQYQEEGFF.